The clone carrying this T cell receptor (beta chain) has a handful of counts. These data originate in a study of blood T cell repertoires in COVID-19. Turning to the study itself: COVID-19 samples from acute and convalescent phases originated in the United States, Italy and Spain.

The CDR3 is 13 residues long. Germline V CDR1 and CDR2: LNHDA, SQIVND (reference sequence). The junction had 5 bases not matched to a gene; V was cut back by 6 bases and J by 10 bases. Measured with immunoSEQ multiplex PCR; TCRdb has only the in-frame clones, and not every one. Of 190,000 or so clones listed, about 86% are singletons. This receptor was taken from a woman aged 70 to 79 with acute or convalescent COVID-19. The specimen was peripheral blood. This rearrangement joins TRBV19 to TRBJ1-6; the match to TRBD1 covers 8 bases. Here the CDR3 reads CASRDREGSPLHF. The CDR3 nucleotides are TGTGCCAGTAGGGACAGGGAAGGGTCACCCCTCCACTTT.